A selection of T cell receptor beta chains follows, all from one sample in a study of shared clonotypes between healthy human individuals. TCRdb's copy holds only in-frame clones and misses some; the assay was immunoSEQ multiplex PCR. The sample holds roughly 1,800,000 clones, less than 95% seen once. Sequencing was carried out using naive CD8+ T cells sorted from blood. The receptors were gathered from a man aged 18-30 years in good health. Both conserved end residues are part of each CDR3. A D gene is named only where the DNA matches it firmly. The size of a clone is reported for some rows only, either as once, few or many, or as a class for expanded clones.

size	V	D	J	CDR3	DNA
.	TRBV10-1	TRBD2	TRBJ2-2	CASSEGGEGTGELFF	TGCGCCAGCAGTGAGGGCGGGGAGGGGACCGGGGAGCTGTTTTTT
.	TRBV18	TRBD2	TRBJ2-1	CASSPGLAGGQSYNEQFF	TGTGCCAGCTCACCCGGACTAGCGGGAGGACAGTCCTACAATGAGCAGTTCTTC
.	TRBV4-1	TRBD2	TRBJ2-3	CASSPHGLSGGAADTQYF	TGCGCCAGCAGCCCCCACGGACTGAGCGGGGGGGCCGCAGATACGCAGTATTTT
few	TRBV4-1	TRBD1	TRBJ2-2	CARSVQGAPTGELFF	TGCGCCAGGAGTGTGCAGGGGGCGCCCACCGGGGAGCTGTTTTTT
.	TRBV4-1	TRBD1	TRBJ1-5	CASSLLPGQGARGQPQHF	TGCGCCAGCAGCCTCCTCCCGGGACAGGGGGCTCGGGGTCAGCCCCAGCATTTT
.	TRBV7-6	.	TRBJ2-3	CASSSLSLGADTQYF	TGTGCCAGCAGTTCACTCTCACTCGGGGCAGATACGCAGTATTTT
.	TRBV5-1	TRBD1	TRBJ2-7	CASSFGTGYEQYF	TGCGCCAGCAGCTTCGGGACAGGCTACGAGCAGTACTTC
.	TRBV4-1	.	TRBJ1-4	CASSQKVGINEKLFF	TGCGCCAGCAGCCAAAAGGTTGGGATTAATGAAAAACTGTTTTTT
.	TRBV6-6	.	TRBJ2-7	CASRPLELYEQYF	TGTGCCAGCAGGCCTTTAGAACTCTACGAGCAGTACTTC
.	TRBV25-1	TRBD1	TRBJ2-7	CASSSPGTGPYEQYF	TGTGCCAGCAGTTCACCCGGGACAGGGCCCTACGAGCAGTACTTC
.	TRBV4-3	TRBD1	TRBJ2-5	CASSQTGEGSGETQYF	TGCGCCAGCAGCCAGACAGGGGAAGGGTCCGGGGAGACCCAGTACTTC
once	TRBV7-8	TRBD2	TRBJ2-7	CASSLGDSGEAYEQYF	TGTGCCAGCAGCTTGGGCGATAGCGGGGAGGCTTACGAGCAGTACTTC
.	TRBV30	.	TRBJ1-4	CAWSIGGSDEKLFF	TGTGCCTGGAGTATAGGGGGGTCAGATGAAAAACTGTTTTTT
.	TRBV6-5	.	TRBJ2-7	CASSNSYEQYF	TGTGCCAGCAGTAACAGCTACGAGCAGTACTTC
.	TRBV7-6	TRBD1	TRBJ1-1	CASSSGAGQTNTEAFF	TGTGCCAGCAGCTCGGGAGCGGGACAGACGAACACTGAAGCTTTCTTT
.	TRBV7-9	TRBD2	TRBJ2-3	CASTPPLAGPDTQYF	TGTGCCAGCACCCCCCCCCTAGCGGGGCCAGATACGCAGTATTTT
.	TRBV2	.	TRBJ2-3	CAGRDLQGDTQYF	TGTGCCGGAAGGGACCTCCAGGGGGATACGCAGTATTTT
.	TRBV5-1	.	TRBJ1-1	CASSPRTVGTEAFF	TGCGCCAGCAGCCCACGGACAGTCGGGACTGAAGCTTTCTTT
.	TRBV10-3	.	TRBJ1-2	CAISSSKGLGYGYTF	TGTGCCATCAGTAGCTCCAAGGGGCTTGGCTATGGCTACACCTTC
.	TRBV30	.	TRBJ2-7	CACTLSGEVEQYF	TGTGCCTGTACACTATCAGGGGAGGTCGAGCAGTACTTC
.	TRBV7-6	.	TRBJ2-3	CASSLVAQGTDTQYF	TGTGCCAGCAGCTTAGTGGCTCAGGGGACAGATACGCAGTATTTT
.	TRBV19	.	TRBJ1-1	CASSIRAISDTEAFF	TGTGCCAGTAGTATCCGTGCAATCTCGGACACTGAAGCTTTCTTT
.	TRBV29-1	.	TRBJ2-5	CSVEKAGLLQETQYF	TGCAGCGTTGAAAAGGCAGGGCTGCTTCAAGAGACCCAGTACTTC
.	TRBV27	TRBD2	TRBJ2-2	CASRGLAGATGELFF	TGTGCCAGCAGGGGACTAGCGGGAGCCACCGGGGAGCTGTTTTTT
.	TRBV30	TRBD2	TRBJ2-2	CAWSHFSGTSGSFGELFF	TGTGCCTGGTCACACTTCTCCGGGACTAGCGGGAGTTTCGGGGAGCTGTTTTTT
few	TRBV9	TRBD1	TRBJ2-7	CASSVEGQPYEQYF	TGTGCCAGCAGCGTAGAGGGACAGCCTTACGAGCAGTACTTC
.	TRBV30	TRBD1	TRBJ2-5	CAWDSGTVKETQYF	TGTGCCTGGGATTCCGGGACAGTAAAAGAGACCCAGTACTTC
.	TRBV5-6	.	TRBJ1-6	CASSWKGPGSPLHF	TGTGCCAGCAGCTGGAAGGGGCCGGGCTCACCCCTCCACTTT
.	TRBV25-1	TRBD2	TRBJ2-1	CASGLAGGGHEQFF	TGTGCCAGCGGACTAGCGGGAGGGGGCCATGAGCAGTTCTTC
.	TRBV11-2	.	TRBJ1-1	CASRKGDWQEAFF	TGTGCCAGCAGAAAAGGGGACTGGCAGGAAGCTTTCTTT
once	TRBV9	.	TRBJ1-2	CASSVTGGGYTF	TGTGCCAGCAGCGTAACCGGAGGGGGCTACACCTTC
.	TRBV7-8	.	TRBJ2-7	CASSLTRLYEQYF	TGTGCCAGCAGCTTAACTAGACTGTACGAGCAGTACTTC
medium-sized	TRBV6-5	.	TRBJ1-2	CASSYGTNYGYTF	TGTGCCAGCAGTTACGGTACTAACTATGGCTACACCTTC
.	TRBV28	.	TRBJ2-1	CASSAVGGIGDNEQFF	TGTGCCAGCAGTGCTGTGGGGGGAATCGGCGACAATGAGCAGTTCTTC
.	TRBV7-9	.	TRBJ2-7	CASSLPSTYEQYF	TGTGCCAGCAGCCTCCCCTCCACCTACGAGCAGTACTTC
.	TRBV30	.	TRBJ1-3	CAWSVHLTPSGNTIYF	TGTGCCTGGAGTGTACACCTTACTCCCTCTGGAAACACCATATATTTT
.	TRBV5-4	.	TRBJ2-7	CASSMDRQRAPYEQYF	TGTGCCAGCAGCATGGACCGTCAGCGGGCACCCTACGAGCAGTACTTC
.	TRBV4-3	TRBD2	TRBJ2-7	CASSQDPSPVAGPQYF	TGCGCCAGCAGCCAAGATCCAAGCCCCGTAGCGGGTCCGCAGTACTTC
.	TRBV7-9	.	TRBJ2-2	CASSPIPLYYQNTGELFF	TGTGCCAGCAGCCCGATTCCCTTATATTATCAAAACACCGGGGAGCTGTTTTTT
.	TRBV7-9	TRBD1	TRBJ2-1	CASSWSGQGPYNEQFF	TGTGCCAGCAGCTGGTCGGGACAGGGCCCCTACAATGAGCAGTTCTTC
few	TRBV19	.	TRBJ1-2	CASSGHGYYGYTF	TGTGCCAGTAGTGGCCACGGCTACTATGGCTACACCTTC
.	TRBV9	.	TRBJ2-1	CASSVWSSYNEQFF	TGTGCCAGCAGCGTATGGAGCAGCTACAATGAGCAGTTCTTC
.	TRBV6-1	.	TRBJ2-5	CASSEWTGETQYF	TGTGCCAGCAGTGAATGGACGGGGGAGACCCAGTACTTC
.	TRBV5-1	TRBD1	TRBJ1-2	CASSLWPSGQLDNYGYTF	TGCGCCAGCAGCTTGTGGCCCTCGGGACAGCTTGATAACTATGGCTACACCTTC
.	TRBV4-3	.	TRBJ1-5	CASSQERAQGFNQPQHF	TGCGCCAGCAGCCAAGAGAGGGCACAGGGATTCAATCAGCCCCAGCATTTT
.	TRBV18	TRBD1	TRBJ2-1	CASSAGTGTSYNEQFF	TGTGCCAGCTCCGCCGGGACAGGGACGTCCTACAATGAGCAGTTCTTC
.	TRBV27	.	TRBJ1-5	CASSSRDWNQPQHF	TGTGCCAGCAGTTCCCGGGACTGGAATCAGCCCCAGCATTTT
.	TRBV11-2	.	TRBJ1-1	CASGTLTSTEAFF	TGTGCCAGCGGCACCCTTACGAGCACTGAAGCTTTCTTT
once	TRBV7-6	.	TRBJ1-1	CASSLAEGYTEAFF	TGTGCCAGCAGCTTAGCAGAGGGGTACACTGAAGCTTTCTTT
.	TRBV27	.	TRBJ1-2	CASSFQGPNYGYTF	TGTGCCAGCAGTTTCCAGGGGCCTAACTATGGCTACACCTTC
.	TRBV28	.	TRBJ1-6	CASRSGVLSYNSPLHF	TGTGCCAGCAGATCAGGGGTATTATCCTATAATTCACCCCTCCACTTT
.	TRBV4-1	TRBD2	TRBJ2-1	CASSPWTSGHNEQFF	TGCGCCAGCAGCCCCTGGACTAGCGGCCACAATGAGCAGTTCTTC
.	TRBV27	.	TRBJ2-3	CASSLGSTDTQYF	TGTGCCAGCAGTTTAGGGAGCACAGATACGCAGTATTTT
.	TRBV7-9	.	TRBJ2-3	CASTSGTTDTQYF	TGTGCCAGCACAAGCGGGACAACAGATACGCAGTATTTT
.	TRBV9	TRBD2	TRBJ2-5	CASSDGGLAGAGSETQYF	TGTGCCAGCAGCGACGGAGGACTAGCGGGGGCCGGGTCGGAGACCCAGTACTTC